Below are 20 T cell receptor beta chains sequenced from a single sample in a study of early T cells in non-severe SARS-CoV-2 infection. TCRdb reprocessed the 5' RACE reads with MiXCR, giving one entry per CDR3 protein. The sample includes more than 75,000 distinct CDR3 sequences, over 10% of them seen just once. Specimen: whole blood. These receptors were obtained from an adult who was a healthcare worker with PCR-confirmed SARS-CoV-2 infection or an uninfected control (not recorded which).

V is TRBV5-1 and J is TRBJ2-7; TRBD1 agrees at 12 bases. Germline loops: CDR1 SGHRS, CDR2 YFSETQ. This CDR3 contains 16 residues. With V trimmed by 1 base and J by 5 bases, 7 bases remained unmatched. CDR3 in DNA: TGCGCCAGCAGCTTGACAACCGGGACAGGGGGCCACGAGCAGTACTTC. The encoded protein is CASSLTTGTGGHEQYF.

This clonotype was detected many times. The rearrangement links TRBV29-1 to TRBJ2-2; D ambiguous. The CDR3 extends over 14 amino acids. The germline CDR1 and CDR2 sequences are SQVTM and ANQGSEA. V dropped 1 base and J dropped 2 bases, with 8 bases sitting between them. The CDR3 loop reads CSVEGPLNTGELFF. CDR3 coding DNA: TGCAGCGTTGAAGGACCCCTTAACACCGGGGAGCTGTTTTTT.

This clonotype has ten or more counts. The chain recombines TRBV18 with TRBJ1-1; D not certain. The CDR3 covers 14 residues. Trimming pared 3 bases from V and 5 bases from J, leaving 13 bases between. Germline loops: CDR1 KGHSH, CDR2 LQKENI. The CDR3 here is CASSPGPRETEAFF. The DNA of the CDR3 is TGTGCCAGCTCACCCGGACCGAGGGAGACTGAAGCTTTCTTT.

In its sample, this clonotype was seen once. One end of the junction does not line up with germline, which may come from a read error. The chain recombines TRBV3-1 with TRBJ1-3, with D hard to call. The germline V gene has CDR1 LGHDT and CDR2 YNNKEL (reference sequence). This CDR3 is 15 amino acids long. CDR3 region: CASSSRTMSENTIYF. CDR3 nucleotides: TGTGCCAGCAGCTCTCGGACCATGTCTGAAAACACCATATATTTT.

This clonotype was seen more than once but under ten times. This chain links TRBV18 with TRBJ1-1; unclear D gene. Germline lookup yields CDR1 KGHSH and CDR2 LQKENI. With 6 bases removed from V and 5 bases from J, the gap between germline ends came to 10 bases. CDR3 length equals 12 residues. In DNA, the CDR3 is TGTGCCAGCTCCCTACGGGATACTGAAGCTTTCTTT. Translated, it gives CASSLRDTEAFF.

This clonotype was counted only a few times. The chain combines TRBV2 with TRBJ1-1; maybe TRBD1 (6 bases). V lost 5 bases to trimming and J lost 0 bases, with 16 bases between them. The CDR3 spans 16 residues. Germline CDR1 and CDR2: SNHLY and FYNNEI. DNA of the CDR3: TGTGCCAGCAGTAGACAGGACGTGAGGGTGAACACTGAAGCTTTCTTT. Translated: CASSRQDVRVNTEAFF.

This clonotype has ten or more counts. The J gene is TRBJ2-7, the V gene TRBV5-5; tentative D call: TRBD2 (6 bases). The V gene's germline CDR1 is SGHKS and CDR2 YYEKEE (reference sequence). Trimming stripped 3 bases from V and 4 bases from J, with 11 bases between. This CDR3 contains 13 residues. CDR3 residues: CASSYFGSYEQYF. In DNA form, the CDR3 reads TGTGCCAGCAGCTACTTCGGGAGTTACGAGCAGTACTTC.

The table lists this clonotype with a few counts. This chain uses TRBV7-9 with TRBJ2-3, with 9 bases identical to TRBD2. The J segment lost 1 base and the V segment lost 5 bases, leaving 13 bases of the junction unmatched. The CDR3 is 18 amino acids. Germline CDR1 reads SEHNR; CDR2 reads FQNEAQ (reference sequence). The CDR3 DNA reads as TGTGCCAGCAGCCCCGGAGGCGGGGGGGTCCCCCGCACAGATACGCAGTATTTT. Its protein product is CASSPGGGGVPRTDTQYF.

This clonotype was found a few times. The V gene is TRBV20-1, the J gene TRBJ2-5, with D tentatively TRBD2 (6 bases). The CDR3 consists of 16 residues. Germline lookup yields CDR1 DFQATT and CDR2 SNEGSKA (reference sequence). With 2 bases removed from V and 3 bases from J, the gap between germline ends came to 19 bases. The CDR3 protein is CSARTGLGLGKETQYF. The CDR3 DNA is TGCAGTGCTAGAACGGGACTGGGCCTGGGCAAAGAGACCCAGTACTTC.

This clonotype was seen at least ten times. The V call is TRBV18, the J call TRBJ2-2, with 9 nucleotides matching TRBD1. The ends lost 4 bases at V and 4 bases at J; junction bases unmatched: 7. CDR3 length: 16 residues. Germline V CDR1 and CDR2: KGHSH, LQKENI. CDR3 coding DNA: TGTGCCAGCTCACTCGGACAGGGGCCGAGCACCGGGGAGCTGTTTTTT. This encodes CASSLGQGPSTGELFF. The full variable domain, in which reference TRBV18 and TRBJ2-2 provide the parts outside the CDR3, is NAGVMQNPRHLVRRRGQEARLRCSPMKGHSHVYWYRQLPEEGLKFMVYLQKENIIDESGMPKERFSAEFPKEGPSILRIQQVVRGDSAAYFCASSLGQGPSTGELFFGEGSRLTVL.

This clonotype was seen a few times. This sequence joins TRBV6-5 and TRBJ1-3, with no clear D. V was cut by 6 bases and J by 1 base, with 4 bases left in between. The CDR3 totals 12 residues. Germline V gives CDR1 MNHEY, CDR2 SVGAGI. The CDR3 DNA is TGTGCCAGCAGAGAGTCTGGAAACACCATATATTTT. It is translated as CASRESGNTIYF.

CDR3 sequence: CSARGLAGRNEQFF. CDR3 in DNA: TGCAGTGCTAGGGGACTAGCCGGGCGGAATGAGCAGTTCTTC. The chain joins TRBV20-1 to TRBJ2-1; 9 nucleotides align to TRBD2. With 3 bases clipped from V and 7 bases from J, the junction kept 7 bases outside the gene matches. The CDR3 covers 14 residues. CDR1 and CDR2 (germline): DFQATT, SNEGSKA (reference sequence).

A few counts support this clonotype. The CDR3 spells CASSLSSHRDGEKLFF. CDR3 nucleotide sequence: TGTGCCAGCAGCCTCTCCTCCCACAGGGATGGGGAAAAACTGTTTTTT. The rearrangement joins TRBV4-2 to TRBJ1-4, with D possibly matching TRBD1 (6 bases). V was trimmed by 4 bases and J by 8 bases, leaving 20 bases between them. CDR1 and CDR2 (germline): LGHNA, YNFKEQ. This CDR3 comprises 16 residues.

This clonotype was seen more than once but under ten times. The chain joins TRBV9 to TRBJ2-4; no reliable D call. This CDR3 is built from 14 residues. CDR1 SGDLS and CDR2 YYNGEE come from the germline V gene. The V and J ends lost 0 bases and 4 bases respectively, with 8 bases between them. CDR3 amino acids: CASSVGVTKNIQYF. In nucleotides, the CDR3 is TGTGCCAGCAGCGTAGGTGTCACTAAAAACATTCAGTACTTC.

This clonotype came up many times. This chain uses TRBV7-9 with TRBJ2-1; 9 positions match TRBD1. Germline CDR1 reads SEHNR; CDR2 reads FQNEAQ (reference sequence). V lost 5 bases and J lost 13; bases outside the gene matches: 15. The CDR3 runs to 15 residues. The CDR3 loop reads CASSPGTGSLSRQFF. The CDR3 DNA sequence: TGTGCCAGCAGCCCCGGGACAGGGAGTTTGTCAAGACAGTTCTTC.

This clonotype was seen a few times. The CDR3 loop is CASSQGQSSDTIYF. DNA for the CDR3: TGCGCCAGCAGCCAAGGACAGTCCTCCGACACCATATATTTT. The J gene is TRBJ1-3, the V gene TRBV4-1, with a tentative D call TRBD1 (5 bases). Germline V gene lookup returns CDR1 MGHRA and CDR2 YSYEKL. The CDR3 sequence is 14 residues long. The V and J ends lost 1 base and 8 bases respectively, with 12 bases between them.

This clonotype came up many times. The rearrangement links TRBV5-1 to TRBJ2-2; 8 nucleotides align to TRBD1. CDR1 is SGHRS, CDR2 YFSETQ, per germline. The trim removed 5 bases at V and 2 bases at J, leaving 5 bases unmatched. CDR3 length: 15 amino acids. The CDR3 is CASRRTGQNTGELFF. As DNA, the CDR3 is TGCGCCAGCAGACGGACAGGGCAAAACACCGGGGAGCTGTTTTTT.

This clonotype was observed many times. CDR3 sequence reads: CASSSRQGLSYEQYF. Written as DNA, the CDR3 is TGTGCCAGCAGTTCAAGACAGGGGCTCTCCTACGAGCAGTACTTC. The rearrangement uses TRBV28 and TRBJ2-7, with 8 positions matching TRBD1. V gave up 4 bases and J gave up 0 bases; unmatched junction bases: 5. Germline CDR1 and CDR2: MDHEN and SYDVKM. This CDR3 is 15 amino acids long.

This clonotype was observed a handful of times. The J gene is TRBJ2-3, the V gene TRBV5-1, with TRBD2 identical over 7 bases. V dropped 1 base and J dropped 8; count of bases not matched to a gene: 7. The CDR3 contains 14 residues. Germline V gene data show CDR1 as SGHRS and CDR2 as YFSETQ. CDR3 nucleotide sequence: TGCGCCAGCAGCTTGTCCAGGGTAGCGGGTACGCAGTATTTT. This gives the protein CASSLSRVAGTQYF.

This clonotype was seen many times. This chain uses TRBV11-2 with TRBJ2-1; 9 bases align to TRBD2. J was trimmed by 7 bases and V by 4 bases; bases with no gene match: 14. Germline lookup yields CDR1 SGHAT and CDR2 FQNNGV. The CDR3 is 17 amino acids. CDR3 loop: CASSSLGASGNRNEQFF. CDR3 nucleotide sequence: TGTGCCAGCAGCTCGCTCGGCGCTAGCGGGAATAGGAATGAGCAGTTCTTC.